What follows are 3 T cell receptor beta chains derived from one specimen sequenced in a study of OX40 agonist ivuxolimab in advanced cancers. The repertoire was sequenced with immunoSEQ multiplex PCR; TCRdb's copy has only in-frame clones and lacks some. The table lists fewer than 85,000 clones, around 83% of them singletons. The sequences come from CD4+ or CD8+ T cells sorted from blood, collected in a trial of the OX40 agonist ivuxolimab. The receptors shown here come from an adult with an advanced solid tumor such as melanoma, head and neck, liver or kidney cancer.

The chain couples TRBV5-4 to TRBJ2-7; TRBD1 matches at 9 bases. The CDR3 covers 15 residues. J gave up 0 bases and V 2 bases, and 3 bases lay outside the gene matches. CDR1 SGHNT and CDR2 YYREEE come from the germline V gene (reference sequence). CDR3 DNA: TGTGCCAGCAGCTTTCGGACAGGGGACTCCTACGAGCAGTACTTC. Translated: CASSFRTGDSYEQYF. The full variable domain, in which reference TRBV5-4 and TRBJ2-7 provide the parts outside the CDR3, is ETGVTQSPTHLIKTRGQQVTLRCSSQSGHNTVSWYQQALGQGPQFIFQYYREEENGRGNFPPRFSGLQFPNYSSELNVNALELDDSALYLCASSFRTGDSYEQYFGPGTRLTVT.

This clone was recorded a few times. The V call is TRBV6-1, the J call TRBJ2-7; D tentatively reads TRBD1 or TRBD2 (5 bases each). This CDR3 is 15 amino acids long. The germline V gene has CDR1 MNHNS and CDR2 SASEGT. Deletions cut 1 base from V and 2 bases from J, with 12 bases between. CDR3 region: CASSEDPGRTYEQYF. CDR3 nucleotides: TGTGCCAGCAGTGAAGACCCGGGACGGACCTACGAGCAGTACTTC.

This chain connects TRBV28 to TRBJ2-2, with no clear D. V was shortened by 2 bases and J by 8 bases, with 6 bases between the two germline ends. In germline, CDR1 is MDHEN, CDR2 SYDVKM. This CDR3 comprises 12 residues. The CDR3 protein is CASSLKTGELFF. CDR3 DNA: TGTGCCAGCAGTTTAAAGACAGGGGAGCTGTTTTTT.